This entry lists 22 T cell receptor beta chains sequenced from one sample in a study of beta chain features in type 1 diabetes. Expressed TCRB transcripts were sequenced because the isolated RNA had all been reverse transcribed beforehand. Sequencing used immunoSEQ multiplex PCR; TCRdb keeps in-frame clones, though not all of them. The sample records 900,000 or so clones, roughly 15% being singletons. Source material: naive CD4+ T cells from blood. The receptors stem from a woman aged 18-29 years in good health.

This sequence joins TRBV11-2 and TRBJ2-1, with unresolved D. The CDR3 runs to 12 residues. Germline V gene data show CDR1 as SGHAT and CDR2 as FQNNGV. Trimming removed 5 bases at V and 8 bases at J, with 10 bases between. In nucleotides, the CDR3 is TGTGCCAGCAGCCAACGATCCCATGAGCAGTTCTTC. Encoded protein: CASSQRSHEQFF.

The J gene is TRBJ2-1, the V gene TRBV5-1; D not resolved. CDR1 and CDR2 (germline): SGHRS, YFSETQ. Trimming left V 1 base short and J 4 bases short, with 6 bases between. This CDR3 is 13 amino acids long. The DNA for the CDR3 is TGCGCCAGCAGCTTGACGTTTTACAATGAGCAGTTCTTC. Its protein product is CASSLTFYNEQFF.

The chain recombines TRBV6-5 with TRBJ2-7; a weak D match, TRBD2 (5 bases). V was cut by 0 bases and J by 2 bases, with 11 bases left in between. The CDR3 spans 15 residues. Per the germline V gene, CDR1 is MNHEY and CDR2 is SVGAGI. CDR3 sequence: CASSYSAASPYEQYF. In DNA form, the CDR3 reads TGTGCCAGCAGTTACTCCGCGGCTAGCCCCTACGAGCAGTACTTC.

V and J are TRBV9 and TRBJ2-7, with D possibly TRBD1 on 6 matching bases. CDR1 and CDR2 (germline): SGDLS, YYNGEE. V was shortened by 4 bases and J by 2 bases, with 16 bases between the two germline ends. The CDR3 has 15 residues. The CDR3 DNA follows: TGTGCCAGCAGCCCAGGGACACCGGGTACCTACGAGCAGTACTTC. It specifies CASSPGTPGTYEQYF.

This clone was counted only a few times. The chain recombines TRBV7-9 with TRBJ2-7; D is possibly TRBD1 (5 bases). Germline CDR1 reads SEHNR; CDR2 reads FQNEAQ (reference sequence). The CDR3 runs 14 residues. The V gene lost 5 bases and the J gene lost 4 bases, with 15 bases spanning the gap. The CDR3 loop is CASSPGSGAYEQYF. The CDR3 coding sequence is TGTGCCAGCAGCCCTGGTTCTGGGGCTTACGAGCAGTACTTC.

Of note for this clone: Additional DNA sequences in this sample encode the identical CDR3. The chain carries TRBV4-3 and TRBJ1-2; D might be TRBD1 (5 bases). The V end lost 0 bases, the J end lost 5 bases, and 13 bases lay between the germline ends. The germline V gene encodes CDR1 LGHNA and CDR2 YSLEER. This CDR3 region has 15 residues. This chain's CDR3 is CASSQDPRGGYGYTF. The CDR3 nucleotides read TGCGCCAGCAGCCAAGATCCGAGGGGAGGATATGGCTACACCTTC.

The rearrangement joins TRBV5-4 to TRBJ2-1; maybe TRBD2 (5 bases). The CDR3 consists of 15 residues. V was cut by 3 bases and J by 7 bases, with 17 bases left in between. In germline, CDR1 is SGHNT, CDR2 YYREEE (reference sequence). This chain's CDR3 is CASSWAGAHKNEQFF. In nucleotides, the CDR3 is TGTGCCAGCAGCTGGGCGGGTGCTCACAAGAATGAGCAGTTCTTC.

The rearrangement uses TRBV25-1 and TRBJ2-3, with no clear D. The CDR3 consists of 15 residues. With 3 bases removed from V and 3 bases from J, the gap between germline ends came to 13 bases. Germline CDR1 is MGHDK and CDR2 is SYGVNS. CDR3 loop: CASSDPHAGTDTQYF. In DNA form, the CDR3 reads TGTGCCAGCAGTGATCCCCACGCTGGAACAGATACGCAGTATTTT.

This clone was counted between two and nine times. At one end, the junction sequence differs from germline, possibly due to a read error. The DNA for the CDR3 is TGCAGCGTCGAAGGTGACAGTAGCTCCTACAATGAGCAGTTCTTC. Encoded protein: CSVEGDSSSYNEQFF. The gene calls are TRBV29-1 and TRBJ2-1; possible D gene TRBD1, 5 bases. The CDR3 has 15 residues. Germline CDR1 is SQVTM and CDR2 is ANQGSEA.

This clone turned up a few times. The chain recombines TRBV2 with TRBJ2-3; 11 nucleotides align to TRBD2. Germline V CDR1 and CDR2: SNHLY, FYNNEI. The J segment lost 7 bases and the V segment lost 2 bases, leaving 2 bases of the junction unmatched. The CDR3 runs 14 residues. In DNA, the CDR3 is TGTGCCAGCAGTGAAACTAGCGGGAGAAATACGCAGTATTTT. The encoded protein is CASSETSGRNTQYF.

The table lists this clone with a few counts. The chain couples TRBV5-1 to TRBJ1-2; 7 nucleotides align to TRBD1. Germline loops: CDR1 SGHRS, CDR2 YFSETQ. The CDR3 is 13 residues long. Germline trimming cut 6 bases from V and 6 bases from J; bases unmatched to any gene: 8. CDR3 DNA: TGCGCCAGCAAAGGGACAGAGCATAATGGCTACACCTTC. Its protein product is CASKGTEHNGYTF. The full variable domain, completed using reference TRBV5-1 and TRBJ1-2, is KAGVTQTPRYLIKTRGQQVTLSCSPISGHRSVSWYQQTPGQGLQFLFEYFSETQRNKGNFPGRFSGRQFSNSRSEMNVSTLELGDSALYLCASKGTEHNGYTFGSGTRLTVV.

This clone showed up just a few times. The CDR3 loop reads CASSLDPRGHRGGYTF. The CDR3 region has the DNA TGTGCCAGCAGCTTAGACCCTCGGGGGCATAGGGGCGGCTACACCTTC. The rearrangement joins TRBV7-2 to TRBJ1-2, with D possibly being TRBD1 (6 bases). V was pared by 1 base and J by 8 bases, with 20 bases between. From germline, CDR1 is SGHTA and CDR2 FQGNSA. This CDR3 has 16 residues.

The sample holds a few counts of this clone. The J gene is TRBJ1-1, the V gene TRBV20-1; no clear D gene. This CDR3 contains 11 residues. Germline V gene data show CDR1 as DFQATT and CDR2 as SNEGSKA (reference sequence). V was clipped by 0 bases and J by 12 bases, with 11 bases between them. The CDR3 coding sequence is TGCAGTGCTAGAGATAAACGGGGAACTTTCTTT. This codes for CSARDKRGTFF.

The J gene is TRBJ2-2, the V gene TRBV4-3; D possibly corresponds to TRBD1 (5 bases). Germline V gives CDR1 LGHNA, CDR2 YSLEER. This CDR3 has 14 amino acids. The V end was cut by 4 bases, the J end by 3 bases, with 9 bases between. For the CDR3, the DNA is TGCGCCAGCAGCCCCGACAGTTACACCGGGGAGCTGTTTTTT. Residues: CASSPDSYTGELFF.

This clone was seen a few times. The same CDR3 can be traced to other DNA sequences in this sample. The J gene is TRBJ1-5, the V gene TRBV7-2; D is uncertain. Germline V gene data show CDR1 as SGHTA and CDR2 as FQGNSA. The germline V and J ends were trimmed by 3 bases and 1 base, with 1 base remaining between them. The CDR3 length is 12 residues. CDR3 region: CASSLSNQPQHF. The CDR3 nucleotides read TGTGCCAGCAGCTTGAGCAATCAGCCCCAGCATTTT.

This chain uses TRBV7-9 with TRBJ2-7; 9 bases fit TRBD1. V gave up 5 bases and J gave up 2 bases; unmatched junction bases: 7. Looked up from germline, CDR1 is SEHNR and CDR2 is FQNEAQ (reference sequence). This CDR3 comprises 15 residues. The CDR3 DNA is TGTGCCAGCAGCCCGGGGACAGGGACAACCTACGAGCAGTACTTC. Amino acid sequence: CASSPGTGTTYEQYF.

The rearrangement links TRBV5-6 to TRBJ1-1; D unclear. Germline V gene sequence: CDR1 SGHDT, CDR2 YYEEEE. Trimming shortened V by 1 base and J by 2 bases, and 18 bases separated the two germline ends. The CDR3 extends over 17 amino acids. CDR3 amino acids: CASSLLPGIRVNTEAFF. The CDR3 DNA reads TGTGCCAGCAGCTTGTTACCGGGGATAAGGGTCAACACTGAAGCTTTCTTT.

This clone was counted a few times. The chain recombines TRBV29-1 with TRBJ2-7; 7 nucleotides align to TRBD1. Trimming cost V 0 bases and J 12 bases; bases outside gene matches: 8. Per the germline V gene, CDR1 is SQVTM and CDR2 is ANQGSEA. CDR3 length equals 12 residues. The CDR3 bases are TGCAGCGTTGAAGAAGGGGGCGGTTCCAGGTACTTC. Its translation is CSVEEGGGSRYF.

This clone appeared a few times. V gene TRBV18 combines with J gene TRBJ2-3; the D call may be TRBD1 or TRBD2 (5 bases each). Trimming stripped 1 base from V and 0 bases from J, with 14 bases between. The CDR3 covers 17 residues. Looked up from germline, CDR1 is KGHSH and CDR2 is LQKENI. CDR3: CASSPRRGRFSTDTQYF. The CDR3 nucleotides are TGTGCCAGCTCACCACGTCGGGGCCGATTTAGCACAGATACGCAGTATTTT.

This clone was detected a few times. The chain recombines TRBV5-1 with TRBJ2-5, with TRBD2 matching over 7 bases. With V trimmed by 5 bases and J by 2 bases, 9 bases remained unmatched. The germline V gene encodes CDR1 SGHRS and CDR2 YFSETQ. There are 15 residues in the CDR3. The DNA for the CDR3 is TGCGCCAGCAGTCGGGACTACCGCAAACAAGAGACCCAGTACTTC. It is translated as CASSRDYRKQETQYF.

CDR3 region: CASSINEQFF. The CDR3 nucleotides are TGTGCCAGTAGTATCAATGAGCAGTTCTTC. This chain joins TRBV19 and TRBJ2-1, with D hard to call. The germline V gene has CDR1 LNHDA and CDR2 SQIVND (reference sequence). The CDR3 is 10 amino acids. Trimming stripped 3 bases from V and 6 bases from J, with 0 bases between.

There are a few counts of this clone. The CDR3 region is CASSRPISGVKETQYF. The CDR3 region has the DNA TGTGCCAGCAGCCGACCGATCAGCGGGGTCAAGGAGACCCAGTACTTC. This chain links TRBV9 with TRBJ2-5; 7 bases are shared with TRBD2. After removal of 4 bases from V and 5 bases from J, the junction contained 14 bases not matched to a gene. The CDR3 loop spans 16 amino acids. The germline gives CDR1 SGDLS, CDR2 YYNGEE.